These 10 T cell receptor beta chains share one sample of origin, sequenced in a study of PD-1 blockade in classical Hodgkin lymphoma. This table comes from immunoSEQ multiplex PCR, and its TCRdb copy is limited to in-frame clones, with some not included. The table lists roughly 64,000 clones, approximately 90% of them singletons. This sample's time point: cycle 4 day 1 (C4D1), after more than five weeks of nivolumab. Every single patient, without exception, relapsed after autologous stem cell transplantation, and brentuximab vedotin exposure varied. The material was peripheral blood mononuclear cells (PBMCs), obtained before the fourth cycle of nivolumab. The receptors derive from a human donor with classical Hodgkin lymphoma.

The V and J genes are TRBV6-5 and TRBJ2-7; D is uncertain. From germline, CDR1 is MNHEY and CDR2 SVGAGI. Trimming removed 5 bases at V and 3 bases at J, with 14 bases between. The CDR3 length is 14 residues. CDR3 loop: CASSIGKGVYEQYF. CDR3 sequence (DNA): TGTGCCAGCAGTATTGGTAAAGGAGTCTACGAGCAGTACTTC.

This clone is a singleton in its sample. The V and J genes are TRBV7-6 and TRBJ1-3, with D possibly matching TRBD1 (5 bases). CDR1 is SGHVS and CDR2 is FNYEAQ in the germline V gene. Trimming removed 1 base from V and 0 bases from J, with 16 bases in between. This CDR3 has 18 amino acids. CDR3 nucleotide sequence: TGTGCCAGCAGCTTAGAAAGGGTAGACAGCTACTCTGGAAACACCATATATTTT. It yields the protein CASSLERVDSYSGNTIYF.

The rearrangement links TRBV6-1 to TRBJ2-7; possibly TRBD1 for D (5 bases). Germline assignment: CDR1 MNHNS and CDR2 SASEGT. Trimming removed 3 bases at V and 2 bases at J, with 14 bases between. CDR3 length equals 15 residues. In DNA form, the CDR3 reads TGTGCCAGCAGTGACGTCAGGGAAATCCCCTACGAGCAGTACTTC. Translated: CASSDVREIPYEQYF.

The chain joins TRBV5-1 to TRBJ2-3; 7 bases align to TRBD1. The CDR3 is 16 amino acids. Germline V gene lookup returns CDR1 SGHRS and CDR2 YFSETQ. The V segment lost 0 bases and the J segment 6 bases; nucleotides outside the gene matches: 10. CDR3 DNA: TGCGCCAGCAGCTTGGTGTATACAGGGGCTGGGGATACGCAGTATTTT. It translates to CASSLVYTGAGDTQYF.

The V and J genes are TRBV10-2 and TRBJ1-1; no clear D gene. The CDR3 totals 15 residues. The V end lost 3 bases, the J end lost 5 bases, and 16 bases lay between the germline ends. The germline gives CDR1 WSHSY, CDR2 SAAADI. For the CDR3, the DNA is TGCGCCAGCAGTGACTACAGAGCGGTTCGGACTGAAGCTTTCTTT. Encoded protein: CASSDYRAVRTEAFF.

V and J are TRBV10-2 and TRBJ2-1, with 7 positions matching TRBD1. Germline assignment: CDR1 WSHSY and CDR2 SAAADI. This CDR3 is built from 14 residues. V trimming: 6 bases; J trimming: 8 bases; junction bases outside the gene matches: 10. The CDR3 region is CASSVGGPSDEQFF. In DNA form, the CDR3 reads TGCGCCAGCAGCGTAGGGGGCCCGAGCGATGAGCAGTTCTTC.

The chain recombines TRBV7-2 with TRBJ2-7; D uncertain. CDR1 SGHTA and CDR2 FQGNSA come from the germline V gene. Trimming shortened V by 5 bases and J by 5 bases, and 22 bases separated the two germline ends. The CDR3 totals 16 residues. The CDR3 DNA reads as TGTGCCAGCAGCCCAAAGGTTGGGCGCCGTTTCGACGAGCAGTACTTC. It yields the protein CASSPKVGRRFDEQYF.

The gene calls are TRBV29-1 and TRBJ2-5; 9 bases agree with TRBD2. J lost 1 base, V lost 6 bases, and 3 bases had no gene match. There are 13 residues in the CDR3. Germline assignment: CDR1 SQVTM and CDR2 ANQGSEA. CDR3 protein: CSVEGLAQETQYF. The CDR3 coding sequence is TGCAGCGTCGAGGGACTAGCCCAAGAGACCCAGTACTTC.

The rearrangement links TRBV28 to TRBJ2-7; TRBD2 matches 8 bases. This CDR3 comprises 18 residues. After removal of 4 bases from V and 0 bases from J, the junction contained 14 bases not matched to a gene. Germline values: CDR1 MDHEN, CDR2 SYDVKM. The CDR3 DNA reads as TGTGCCAGCAGTTATCGGCTACTATATAGCGGGAACTCCTACGAGCAGTACTTC. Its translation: CASSYRLLYSGNSYEQYF.

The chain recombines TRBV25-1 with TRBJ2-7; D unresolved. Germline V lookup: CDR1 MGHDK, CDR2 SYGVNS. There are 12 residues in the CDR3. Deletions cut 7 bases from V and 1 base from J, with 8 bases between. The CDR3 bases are TGTGCCAGCAATGGGGATTCCTACGAGCAGTACTTC. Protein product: CASNGDSYEQYF.